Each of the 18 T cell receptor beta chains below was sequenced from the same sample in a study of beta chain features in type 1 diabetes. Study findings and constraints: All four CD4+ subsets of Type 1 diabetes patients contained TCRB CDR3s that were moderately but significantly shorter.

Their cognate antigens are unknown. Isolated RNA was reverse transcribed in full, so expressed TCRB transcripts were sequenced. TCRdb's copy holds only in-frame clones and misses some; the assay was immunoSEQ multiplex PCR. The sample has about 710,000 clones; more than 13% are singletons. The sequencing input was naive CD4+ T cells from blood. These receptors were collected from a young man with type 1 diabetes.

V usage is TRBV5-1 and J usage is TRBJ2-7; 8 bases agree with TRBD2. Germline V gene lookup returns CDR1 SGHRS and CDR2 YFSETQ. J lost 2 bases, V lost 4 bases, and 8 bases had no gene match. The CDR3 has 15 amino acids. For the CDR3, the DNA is TGCGCCAGCAGCCTGGGAGCGGGGGTTGCCTACGAGCAGTACTTC. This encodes CASSLGAGVAYEQYF.

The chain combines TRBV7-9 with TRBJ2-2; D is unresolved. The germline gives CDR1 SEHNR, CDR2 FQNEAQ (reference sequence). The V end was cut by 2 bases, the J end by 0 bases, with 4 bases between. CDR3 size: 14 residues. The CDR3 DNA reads TGTGCCAGCAGCTTACTGGCGAACACCGGGGAGCTGTTTTTT. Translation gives CASSLLANTGELFF.

The chain's CDR3 is CASSLVAGYNSPLHF. CDR3 DNA: TGTGCCAGCAGCTTAGTGGCAGGCTATAATTCACCCCTCCACTTT. The chain has TRBV7-8 and TRBJ1-6; D ambiguous. The V end lost 1 base, the J end lost 3 bases, and 7 bases lay between the germline ends. The CDR3 loop spans 15 amino acids. Germline V lookup: CDR1 SGHVS, CDR2 FQNEAQ.

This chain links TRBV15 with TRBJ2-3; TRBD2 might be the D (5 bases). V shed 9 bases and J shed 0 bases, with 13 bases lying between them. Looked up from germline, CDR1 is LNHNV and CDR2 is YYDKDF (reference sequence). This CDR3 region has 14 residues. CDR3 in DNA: TGTGCCACTAGGACTGGAACTAGCACAGATACGCAGTATTTT. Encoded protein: CATRTGTSTDTQYF. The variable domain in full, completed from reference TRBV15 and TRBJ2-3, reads DAMVIQNPRYQVTQFGKPVTLSCSQTLNHNVMYWYQQKSSQAPKLLFHYYDKDFNNEADTPDNFQSRRPNTSFCFLDIRSPGLGDTAMYLCATRTGTSTDTQYFGPGTRLTVL.

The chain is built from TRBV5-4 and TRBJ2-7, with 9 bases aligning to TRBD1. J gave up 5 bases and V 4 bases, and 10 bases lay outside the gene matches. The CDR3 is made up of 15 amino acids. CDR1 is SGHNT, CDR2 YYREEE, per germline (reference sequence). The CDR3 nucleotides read TGTGCCAGCAGCCCATCCACAGGGGGCTTAAACGAGCAGTACTTC. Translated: CASSPSTGGLNEQYF.

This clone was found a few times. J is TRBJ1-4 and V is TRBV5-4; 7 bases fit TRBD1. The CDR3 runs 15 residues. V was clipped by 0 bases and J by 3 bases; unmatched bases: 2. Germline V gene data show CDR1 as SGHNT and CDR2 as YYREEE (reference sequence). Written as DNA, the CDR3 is TGTGCCAGCAGCTTGGGCGGGACAGCTAATGAAAAACTGTTTTTT. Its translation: CASSLGGTANEKLFF.

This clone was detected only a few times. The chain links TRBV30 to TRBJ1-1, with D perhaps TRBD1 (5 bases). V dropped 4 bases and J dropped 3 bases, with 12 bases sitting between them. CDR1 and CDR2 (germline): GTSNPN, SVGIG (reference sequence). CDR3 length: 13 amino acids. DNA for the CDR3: TGTGCCTGGATTAGGTCAGGGTACACTGAAGCTTTCTTT. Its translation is CAWIRSGYTEAFF.

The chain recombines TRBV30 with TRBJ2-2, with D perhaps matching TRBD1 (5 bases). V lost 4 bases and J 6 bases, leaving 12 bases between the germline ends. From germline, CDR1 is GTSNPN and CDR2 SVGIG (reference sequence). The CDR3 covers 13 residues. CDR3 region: CAWTAGLAGELFF. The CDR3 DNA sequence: TGTGCCTGGACAGCAGGGTTAGCCGGGGAGCTGTTTTTT. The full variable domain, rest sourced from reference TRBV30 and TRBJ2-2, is SQTIHQWPATLVQPVGSPLSLECTVEGTSNPNLYWYRQAAGRGLQLLFYSVGIGQISSEVPQNLSASRPQDRQFILSSKKLLLSDSGFYLCAWTAGLAGELFFGEGSRLTVL.

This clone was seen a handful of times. The CDR3 DNA follows: TGCAGCGTCGACCGGGGGGCCCAAGAGACCCAGTACTTC. This gives the protein CSVDRGAQETQYF. This sequence joins TRBV29-1 and TRBJ2-5, with D maybe TRBD2 (7 bases). From germline, CDR1 is SQVTM and CDR2 ANQGSEA. Trimming removed 6 bases at V and 1 base at J, with 12 bases between. This CDR3 is built from 13 residues. Using reference TRBV29-1 and TRBJ2-5 for the parts outside the CDR3, the full variable domain is SAVISQKPSRDICQRGTSLTIQCQVDSQVTMMFWYRQQPGQSLTLIATANQGSEATYESGFVIDKFPISRPNLTFSTLTVSNMSPEDSSIYLCSVDRGAQETQYFGPGTRLLVL.

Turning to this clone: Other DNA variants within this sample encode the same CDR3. CDR3 DNA: TGCAGCGTTTTGAGGGGATTCCAAGAGACCCAGTACTTC. Translation: CSVLRGFQETQYF. The chain combines TRBV29-1 with TRBJ2-5; D may be TRBD1 or TRBD2 (5 bases each). The V and J ends lost 5 bases and 1 base respectively, with 11 bases between them. Germline CDR1 reads SQVTM; CDR2 reads ANQGSEA. This CDR3 spans 13 amino acids.

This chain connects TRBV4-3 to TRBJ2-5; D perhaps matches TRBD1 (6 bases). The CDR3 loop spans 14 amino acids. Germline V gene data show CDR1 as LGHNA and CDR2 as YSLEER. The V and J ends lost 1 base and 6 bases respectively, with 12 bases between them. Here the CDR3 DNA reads TGCGCCAGCAGCCAAGCTGTGGGGGCGCAGACCCAGTACTTC. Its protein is CASSQAVGAQTQYF.

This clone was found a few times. CDR3 coding DNA: TGTGCCAGCAGCGTAGTTGGGGGGGTCTCAGATACGCAGTATTTT. It codes for CASSVVGGVSDTQYF. The chain links TRBV9 to TRBJ2-3; 7 nucleotides align to TRBD2. The CDR3 is 15 residues long. CDR1 and CDR2 (germline): SGDLS, YYNGEE. J gave up 4 bases and V 0 bases, and 5 bases lay outside the gene matches.

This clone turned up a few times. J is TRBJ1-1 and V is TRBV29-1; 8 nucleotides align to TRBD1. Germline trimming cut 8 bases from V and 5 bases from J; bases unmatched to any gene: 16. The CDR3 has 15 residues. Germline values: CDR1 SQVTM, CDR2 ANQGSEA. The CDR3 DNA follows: TGCAGCCTCCACTCACAGGGGGTGACGTGGACTGAAGCTTTCTTT. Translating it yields CSLHSQGVTWTEAFF.

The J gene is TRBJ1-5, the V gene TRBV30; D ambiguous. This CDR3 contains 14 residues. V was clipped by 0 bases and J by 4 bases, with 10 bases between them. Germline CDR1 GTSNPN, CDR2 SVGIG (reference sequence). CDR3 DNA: TGTGCCTGGAGTGTATCGATAAGGAATCAGCCCCAGCATTTT. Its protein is CAWSVSIRNQPQHF.

DNA of the CDR3: TGTGCCAGCAGCCGACTAGCGGGTGGGGAGACCCAGTACTTC. Translating gives CASSRLAGGETQYF. The chain combines TRBV2 with TRBJ2-5, with TRBD2 matching over 10 bases. Germline CDR1 is SNHLY and CDR2 is FYNNEI. The CDR3 totals 14 residues. Losses at the gene ends were 6 bases for V and 5 bases for J; bases not matched to a gene: 6.

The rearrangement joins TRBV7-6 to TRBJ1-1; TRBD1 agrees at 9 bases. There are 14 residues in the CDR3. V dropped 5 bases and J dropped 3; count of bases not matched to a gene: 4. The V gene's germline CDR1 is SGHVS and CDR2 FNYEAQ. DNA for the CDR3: TGTGCCAGCAGCCCCGGACAGGGGTACACTGAAGCTTTCTTT. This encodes CASSPGQGYTEAFF. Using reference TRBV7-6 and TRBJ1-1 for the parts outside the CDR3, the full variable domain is GAGVSQSPRYKVTKRGQDVALRCDPISGHVSLYWYRQALGQGPEFLTYFNYEAQQDKSGLPNDRFSAERPEGSISTLTIQRTEQRDSAMYRCASSPGQGYTEAFFGQGTRLTVV.

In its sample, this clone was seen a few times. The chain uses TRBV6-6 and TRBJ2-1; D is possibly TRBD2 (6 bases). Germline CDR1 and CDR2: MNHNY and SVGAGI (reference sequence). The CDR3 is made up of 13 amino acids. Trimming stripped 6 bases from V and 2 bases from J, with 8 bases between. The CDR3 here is CASRREPYNEQFF. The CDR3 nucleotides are TGTGCCAGCAGACGGGAGCCCTACAATGAGCAGTTCTTC.

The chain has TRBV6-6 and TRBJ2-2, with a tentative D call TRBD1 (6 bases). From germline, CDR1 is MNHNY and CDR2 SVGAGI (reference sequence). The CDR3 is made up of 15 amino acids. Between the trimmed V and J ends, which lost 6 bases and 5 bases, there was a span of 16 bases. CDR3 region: CASSGGQLRTGELFF. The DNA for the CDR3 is TGTGCCAGCAGCGGAGGACAGTTGAGGACCGGGGAGCTGTTTTTT.